This T cell receptor (beta chain) appears in the sequencing data of a study of T cell changes during pregnancy in multiple sclerosis. The method was immunoSEQ multiplex PCR; TCRdb's version includes in-frame clones alone and lacks a portion of them. Found here are approximately 60,000 clones, over 80% of them singletons; the top ten hold 2% to 2.5%. The germline CDR1 and CDR2 sequences are LGHNA and YNFKEQ. The length of the CDR3 is 18 residues. The junction had 7 bases not matched to a gene; V was cut back by 0 bases and J by 3 bases. This specimen was peripheral blood, taken in the first trimester of pregnancy. This TCR derives from a female donor with multiple sclerosis, enrolled in a pregnancy study. The chain uses TRBV4-2 and TRBJ2-6; 8 nucleotides agree with TRBD1. The CDR3 DNA reads TGTGCCAGCAGCCAAGATTTGGCAGGGGGCTTTGGGGCCAACGTCCTGACTTTC. Translating gives CASSQDLAGGFGANVLTF.